This paragraph covers one TCR beta chain sequence. This clone was seen at least ten times. What this receptor recognizes is not known. No base quality information exists; no much larger clone differs at one position. Via the germline V gene (reference sequence), CDR1 is MNHEY and CDR2 SMNVEV. The CDR3 starts with the cysteine, ends with the phenylalanine, and has 14 residues. Only the CDR3 DNA stays, 42 bases, in frame from base 1. V drops 5 bases and J drops 8 bases, leaving 17 bases in between. This specimen comes from a study of metastatic and nonmetastatic thyroid tumors (dated by TCRdb to 2020 to 2022). For context, the study as a whole: Repertoires from peripheral blood and from tumor or nodule tissue samples of malignant and benign thyroid patients were compared. Here is what the overall study found, with its caveats: TCR beta diversity was reported as significantly higher in malignant tumors than in benign nodules, in both blood and tumor samples.

Libraries were made using PCR. The sequencing machine was an Illumina HiSeq 4000. The TCR beta-chain CDR3 region of each patient was profiled by high-throughput sequencing. As for the authors' bioinformatics: A classifier to discriminate distant-metastatic papillary thyroid cancer patients was built from CDR3 differences across clinicopathological groups. Repertoire diversity was assessed with the Shannon index, and tumor-blood repertoire similarity with the Morisita-Horn index. TCRdb ran its own pipeline on the public reads, namely fastp trimming at Q25 and MiXCR clone calling, and kept in-frame beta chains. The V and J calls here are based on TCRdb, not the publication. Recorded for this sample are under 55,000 clones; around a sixth of them occurred a single time. The ten largest clones add up to 2.5% to 3% of the sample. No treatment had been received by any patient before thyroid surgery. Using T-cell receptor beta sequencing, the researchers looked back retrospectively at clinical samples from patients, gathered between the early 2010s and the late 2010s.

The sequence was obtained from a female donor with papillary thyroid cancer or a benign thyroid nodule (not recorded which). Some clones in this sample may be carry-over from other donors' samples. The sequence links TRBV27 to TRBJ2-3, with the D segment possibly TRBD1 or TRBD2, each aligning over 5 bases. Sequencing input: blood. The sequence in DNA is TGTGCCAGCAGTCCCGGGACCCCTCCCGGTACGCAGTATTTT. It is translated as CASSPGTPPGTQYF.